Listed below are T cell receptor beta chains from one sample, sequenced in a study of molecular identifiers for immune sequencing clone quantification. Each CDR3 protein gets one entry after TCRdb re-called the PCR reads with MiXCR. The sample has around 320,000 distinct CDR3 sequences, roughly a quarter seen once. Sequenced material: naive CD8+ T cells from blood, with Jurkat cell RNA spiked in. The receptors stem from a human donor in good health. Some libraries in this study had Jurkat cell RNA spiked in. Both conserved end residues are part of each CDR3. The D gene is left open where the match is weak. Size tells how often a clone was seen (once, few, many) or the class of an expanded clone, and some rows leave it out.

CDR3nt | CDR3aa | v_gene | abundance | j_gene | d_gene
TGTGCCAGCAGCTTAGGCCCGGACTGGCACAAAGACACCCAGTACTTC | CASSLGPDWHKDTQYF | TRBV13 | many | TRBJ2-5 | .
TGCAGCGTCCCGACAGGCTTGAACACTGAAGCTTTCTTT | CSVPTGLNTEAFF | TRBV29-1 | many | TRBJ1-1 | .
TGTGCCTGGAGTGTACTTAGACCCGCGAACACCGGGGAGCTGTTTTTT | CAWSVLRPANTGELFF | TRBV30 | few | TRBJ2-2 | .
TGTGCCAGCAGTTGGAAGAACGGTGAGCAGTTCTTC | CASSWKNGEQFF | TRBV12-3/TRBV12-4 | many | TRBJ2-1 | .
TGTGCCAGCAAGGGACAGGGGACAGATACGCAGTATTTT | CASKGQGTDTQYF | TRBV7-2 | many | TRBJ2-3 | TRBD1
TGTGCCAGTAGACTGGGACTAGAATTCGGTGAGCAGTTCTTC | CASRLGLEFGEQFF | TRBV19 | . | TRBJ2-1 | TRBD2
TGTGCCAGCAGCAAACGCCAGGAGTTGAACGAGCAGTACTTC | CASSKRQELNEQYF | TRBV6-2/TRBV6-3 | . | TRBJ2-7 | .
TGTGCCAGCAGTTTCAACAGGATATCCACAGATACGCAGTATTTT | CASSFNRISTDTQYF | TRBV28 | . | TRBJ2-3 | .
TGTGCCAGCAGGGCGACAGGGGGCTCAGATACGCAGTATTTT | CASRATGGSDTQYF | TRBV28 | many | TRBJ2-3 | TRBD1
TGTGCCAGCAGCTTTATCGGGGGGGCAGATGAGCAGTTCTTC | CASSFIGGADEQFF | TRBV7-2 | few | TRBJ2-1 | TRBD2
TGCAGTGCTAGAGAGTTAGGTCCGGGGACGTATGGCTACACCTTC | CSARELGPGTYGYTF | TRBV20-1 | . | TRBJ1-2 | .
TGTGCCAGCAGCTTACCTTTGGGGGGGCCAGATACGCAGTATTTT | CASSLPLGGPDTQYF | TRBV7-9 | many | TRBJ2-3 | .
TGCGCCAGCAGCTTGGCCATGGAAACAGATACGCAGTATTTT | CASSLAMETDTQYF | TRBV5-1 | many | TRBJ2-3 | .
TGTGCCAGTAGTATAATAGCGGGAGAACTTTCAGATACGCAGTATTTT | CASSIIAGELSDTQYF | TRBV19 | few | TRBJ2-3 | TRBD2
TGTGCCAGCAGCTTCGTTAGGGGGGGGGGCCTGGGCGAGCAGTACTTC | CASSFVRGGGLGEQYF | TRBV5-6 | . | TRBJ2-7 | .
TGTGCCAGCAGTAAACAGGGGGTGGGCTCTGGGGCCCCCGTCCTGACTTTC | CASSKQGVGSGAPVLTF | TRBV27 | . | TRBJ2-6 | TRBD1
TGTGCCAGCAGCTTAGCTAACGGAAGCGCGCAGTACTTC | CASSLANGSAQYF | TRBV7-9 | . | TRBJ2-7 | .
TGTGCCAGCAGTTTAGGTGCGGGAAACGAGCAGTACTTC | CASSLGAGNEQYF | TRBV27 | many | TRBJ2-7 | .
TGTGCCAGCAGCGTAGCGGGCAGGAGTCCTTCACCCCTCCACTTT | CASSVAGRSPSPLHF | TRBV9 | many | TRBJ1-6 | .
TGTGCCAGCAGTCCCACAGGTAGCTCTGGGGCCAACGTCCTGACTTTC | CASSPTGSSGANVLTF | TRBV11-2 | many | TRBJ2-6 | .
TGTGCCAGCAGTTTCGGCGGCGGGGGGAAGAATGAGCAGTTCTTC | CASSFGGGGKNEQFF | TRBV12-3/TRBV12-4 | many | TRBJ2-1 | TRBD2
TGTGCCAGCTCTACTTCACGGGACAGGAACACCGGGGAGCTGTTTTTT | CASSTSRDRNTGELFF | TRBV12-3/TRBV12-4 | few | TRBJ2-2 | TRBD1
TGTGCCAGCAGCCCGGGAGGAAGGGTTATCAAGGAGACCCAGTACTTC | CASSPGGRVIKETQYF | TRBV5-5 | many | TRBJ2-5 | TRBD2
TGCGCCAGCAGCCAAGGGACGCGAGAGACCCAGTACTTC | CASSQGTRETQYF | TRBV4-3 | many | TRBJ2-5 | .
TGTGCCAGCAGTTACTCGGAGAGGGCACCCACAGATACGCAGTATTTT | CASSYSERAPTDTQYF | TRBV6-5 | . | TRBJ2-3 | .
TGTGCCAGCAGTTACGGGAGCTCCTACGAGCAGTACTTC | CASSYGSSYEQYF | TRBV28 | many | TRBJ2-7 | .
TGTGCCAGCAGCCCGCCCCGACAGGCGCATTATAATTCACCCCTCCACTTT | CASSPPRQAHYNSPLHF | TRBV7-2 | . | TRBJ1-6 | .
TGTGCCAGCAAAGGCTCTGGGGCCAACGTCCTGACTTTC | CASKGSGANVLTF | TRBV12-3/TRBV12-4 | few | TRBJ2-6 | .
TGTGCCAGCAAAACCGGGACCTGCTCCTACAATGAGCAGTTCTTC | CASKTGTCSYNEQFF | TRBV7-2 | . | TRBJ2-1 | .
TGCGCCAGCAGCTTTTTGAGCCCCTCTAGCACAGATACGCAGTATTTT | CASSFLSPSSTDTQYF | TRBV5-1 | many | TRBJ2-3 | .
TGTGCCAGCAGCCAAGATCCGAGACAGGGGGGGTTCTTC | CASSQDPRQGGFF | TRBV14 | many | TRBJ2-1 | TRBD1
TGTGCCAGCAGTGAAGGGGCTAGCGGCCAAGAGACCCAGTACTTC | CASSEGASGQETQYF | TRBV2 | few | TRBJ2-5 | TRBD2
TGTGCCACCCCTGAGGGGGCTGAAGCTTTCTTT | CATPEGAEAFF | TRBV2 | many | TRBJ1-1 | .
TGTGCCAGCAGTCCCGGGGTAGTCGGAGATACGCAGTATTTT | CASSPGVVGDTQYF | TRBV2 | few | TRBJ2-3 | .
TGTGCCAGCAGCCTGACCCGACTAGCGGGGGGGCCGTGGCCAGGGGAGCTGTTTTTT | CASSLTRLAGGPWPGELFF | TRBV3-1 | . | TRBJ2-2 | TRBD2
TGCGCCAGCAGCGGTCGACAGGGGAGCACTGAAGCTTTCTTT | CASSGRQGSTEAFF | TRBV4-1 | . | TRBJ1-1 | TRBD1
TGTGCCAGCGCGTCTGAGAGCTCCTACGAGCAGTACTTC | CASASESSYEQYF | TRBV28 | many | TRBJ2-7 | .
TGTGCCAGCAGCTCTTTCGGGATGGAGGACCTGGCTTTCTTT | CASSSFGMEDLAFF | TRBV5-6 | many | TRBJ1-1 | .
TGTGCCAGCAGCATGGGATCCTACGAGCAGTACTTC | CASSMGSYEQYF | TRBV28 | many | TRBJ2-7 | .
TGCGCCAGCAGCCAAGTCCGGGACAATAACATTCAGTACTTC | CASSQVRDNNIQYF | TRBV4-1 | many | TRBJ2-4 | .
TGTGCCAGCAGCTTTGACAGATGCACTGAAGCCTTCTTT | CASSFDRCTEAFF | TRBV7-3 | . | TRBJ1-1 | .
TGTGCCAGCAGCCAAGAAGCCGCTAGCAGGGGACACACAGATACGCAGTATTTT | CASSQEAASRGHTDTQYF | TRBV4-2 | . | TRBJ2-3 | .
TGTGCCAGCAGTGAAGTTGCGGGTGGGGGCAATCAGCCCCAGCATTTT | CASSEVAGGGNQPQHF | TRBV2 | few | TRBJ1-5 | .
TGTGCCAGCAGTGAAGATTCGAGCACAGATACGCAGTATTTT | CASSEDSSTDTQYF | TRBV2 | many | TRBJ2-3 | .
TGTGCCAGCTCCGGGGGATTTCAAGAGACCCAGTACTTC | CASSGGFQETQYF | TRBV7-6 | . | TRBJ2-5 | .